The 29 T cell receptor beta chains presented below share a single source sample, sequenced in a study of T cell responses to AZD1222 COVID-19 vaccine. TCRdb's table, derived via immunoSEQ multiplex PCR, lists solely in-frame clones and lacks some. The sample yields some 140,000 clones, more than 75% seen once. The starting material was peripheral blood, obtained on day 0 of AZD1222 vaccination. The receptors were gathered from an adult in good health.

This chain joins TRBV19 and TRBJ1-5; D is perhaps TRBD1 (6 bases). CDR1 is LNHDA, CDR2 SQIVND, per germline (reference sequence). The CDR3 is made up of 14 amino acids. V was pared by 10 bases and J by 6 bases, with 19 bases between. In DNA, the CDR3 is TGTGCCACCCTAGACAGGTCCCGGGGTCAGCCCCAGCATTTT. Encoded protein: CATLDRSRGQPQHF.

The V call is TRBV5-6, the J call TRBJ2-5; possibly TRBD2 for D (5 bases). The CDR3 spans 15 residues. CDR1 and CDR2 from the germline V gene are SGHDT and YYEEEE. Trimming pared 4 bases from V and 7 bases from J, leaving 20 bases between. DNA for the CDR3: TGTGCCAGCAGCCCCGGGGTCCCGGGGATGTCGACCCAGTACTTC. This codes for CASSPGVPGMSTQYF.

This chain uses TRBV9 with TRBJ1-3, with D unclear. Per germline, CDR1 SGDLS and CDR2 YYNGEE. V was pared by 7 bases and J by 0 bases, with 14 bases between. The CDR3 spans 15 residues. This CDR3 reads CASAQFGHSGNTIYF. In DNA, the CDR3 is TGTGCCAGCGCCCAATTCGGCCACTCTGGAAACACCATATATTTT.

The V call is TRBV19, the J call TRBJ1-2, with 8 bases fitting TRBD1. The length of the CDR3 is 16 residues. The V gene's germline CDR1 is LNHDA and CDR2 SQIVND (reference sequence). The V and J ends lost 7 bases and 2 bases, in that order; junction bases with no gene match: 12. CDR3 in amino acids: CASTDEGTGGNYGYTF. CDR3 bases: TGTGCCAGTACCGATGAGGGAACAGGGGGGAACTATGGCTACACCTTC.

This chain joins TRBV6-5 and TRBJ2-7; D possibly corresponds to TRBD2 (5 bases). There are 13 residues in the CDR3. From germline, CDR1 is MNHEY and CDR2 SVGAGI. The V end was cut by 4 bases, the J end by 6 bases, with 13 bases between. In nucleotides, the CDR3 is TGTGCCAGCAGTTGGGCCGTTGGAGGCGAGCAGTACTTC. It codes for CASSWAVGGEQYF.

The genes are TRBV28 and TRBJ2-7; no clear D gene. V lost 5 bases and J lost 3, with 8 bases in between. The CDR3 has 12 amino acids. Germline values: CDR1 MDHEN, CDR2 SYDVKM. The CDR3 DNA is TGTGCCAGCAGTCCCCTTCTCTACGAGCAGTACTTC. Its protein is CASSPLLYEQYF.

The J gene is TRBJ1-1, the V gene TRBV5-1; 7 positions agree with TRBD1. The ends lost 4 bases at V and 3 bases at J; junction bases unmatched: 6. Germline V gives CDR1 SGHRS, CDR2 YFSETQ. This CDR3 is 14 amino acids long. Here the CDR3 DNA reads TGCGCCAGCAGCAAGTCGCAGGGGGACACTGAAGCTTTCTTT. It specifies CASSKSQGDTEAFF.

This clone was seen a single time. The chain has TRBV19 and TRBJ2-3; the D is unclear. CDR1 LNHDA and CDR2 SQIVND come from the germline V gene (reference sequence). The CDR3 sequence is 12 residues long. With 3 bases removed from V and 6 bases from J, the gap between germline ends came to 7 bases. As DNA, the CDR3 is TGTGCCAGTAGTATTTCCGGGGATACGCAGTATTTT. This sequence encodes CASSISGDTQYF.

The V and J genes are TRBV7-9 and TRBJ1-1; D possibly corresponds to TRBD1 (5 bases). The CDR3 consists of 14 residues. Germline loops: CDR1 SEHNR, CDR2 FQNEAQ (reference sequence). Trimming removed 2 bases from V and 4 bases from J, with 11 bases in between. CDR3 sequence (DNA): TGTGCCAGCAGCTTAATGGGGCAGGGCACTGAAGCTTTCTTT. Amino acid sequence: CASSLMGQGTEAFF.

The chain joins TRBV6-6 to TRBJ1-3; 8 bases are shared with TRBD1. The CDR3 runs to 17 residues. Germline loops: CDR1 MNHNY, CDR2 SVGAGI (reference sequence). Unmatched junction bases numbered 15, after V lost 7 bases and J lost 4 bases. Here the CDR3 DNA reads TGTGCCAGCATTCGAGTCGGGACAGGCCGACCAGGAAACACCATATATTTT. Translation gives CASIRVGTGRPGNTIYF.

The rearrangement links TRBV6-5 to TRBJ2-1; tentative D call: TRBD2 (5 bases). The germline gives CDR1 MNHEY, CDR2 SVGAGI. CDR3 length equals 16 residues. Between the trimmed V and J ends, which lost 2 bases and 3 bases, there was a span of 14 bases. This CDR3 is CASSYGSVSGYNEQFF. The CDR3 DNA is TGTGCCAGCAGTTACGGGAGTGTGTCCGGCTACAATGAGCAGTTCTTC.

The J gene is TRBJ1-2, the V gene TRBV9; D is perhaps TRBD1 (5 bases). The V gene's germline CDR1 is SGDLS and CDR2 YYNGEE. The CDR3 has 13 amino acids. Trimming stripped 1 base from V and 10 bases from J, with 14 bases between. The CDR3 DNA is TGTGCCAGCAGCGTACCCCCAGGGTGGGACTACACCTTC. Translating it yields CASSVPPGWDYTF. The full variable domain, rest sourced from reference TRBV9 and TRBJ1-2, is DSGVTQTPKHLITATGQRVTLRCSPRSGDLSVYWYQQSLDQGLQFLIQYYNGEERAKGNILERFSAQQFPDLHSELNLSSLELGDSALYFCASSVPPGWDYTFGSGTRLTVV.

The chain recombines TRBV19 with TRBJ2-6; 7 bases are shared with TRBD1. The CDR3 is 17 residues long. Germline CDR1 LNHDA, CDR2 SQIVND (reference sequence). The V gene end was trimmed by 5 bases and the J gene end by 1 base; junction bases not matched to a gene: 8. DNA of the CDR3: TGTGCCAGTAGTGTAGGGACAGTGGCGTCTGGGGCCAACGTCCTGACTTTC. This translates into CASSVGTVASGANVLTF.

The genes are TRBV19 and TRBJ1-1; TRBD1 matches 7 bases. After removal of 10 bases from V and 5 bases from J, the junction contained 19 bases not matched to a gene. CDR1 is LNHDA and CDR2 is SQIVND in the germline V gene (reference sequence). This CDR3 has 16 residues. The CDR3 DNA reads TGTGCCACCTCCAGGGGGGGGGTAAGCCAGTGGACTGAAGCTTTCTTT. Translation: CATSRGGVSQWTEAFF. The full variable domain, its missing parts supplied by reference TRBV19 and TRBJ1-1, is DGGITQSPKYLFRKEGQNVTLSCEQNLNHDAMYWYRQDPGQGLRLIYYSQIVNDFQKGDIAEGYSVSREKKESFPLTVTSAQKNPTAFYLCATSRGGVSQWTEAFFGQGTRLTVV.

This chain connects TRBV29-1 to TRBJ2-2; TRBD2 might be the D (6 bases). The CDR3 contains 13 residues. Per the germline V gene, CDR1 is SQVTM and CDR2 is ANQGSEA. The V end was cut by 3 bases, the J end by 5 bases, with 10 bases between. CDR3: CSVDPRGTGELFF. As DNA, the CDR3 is TGCAGCGTTGACCCGCGGGGTACCGGGGAGCTGTTTTTT.

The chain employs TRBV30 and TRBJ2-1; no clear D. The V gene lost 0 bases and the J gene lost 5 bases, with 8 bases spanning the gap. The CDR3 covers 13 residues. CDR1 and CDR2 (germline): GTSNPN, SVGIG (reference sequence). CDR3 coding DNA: TGTGCCTGGAGTGTTGGCAGCAACAATGAGCAGTTCTTC. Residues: CAWSVGSNNEQFF.

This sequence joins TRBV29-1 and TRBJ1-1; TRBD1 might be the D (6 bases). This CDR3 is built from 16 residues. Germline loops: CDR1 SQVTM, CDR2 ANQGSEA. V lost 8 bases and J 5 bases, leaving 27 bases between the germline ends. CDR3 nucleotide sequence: TGCAGCCCCCCTATCCGGGACAAAGAAACCGAAACTGAAGCTTTCTTT. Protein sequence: CSPPIRDKETETEAFF. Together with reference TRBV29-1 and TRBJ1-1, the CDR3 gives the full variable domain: SAVISQKPSRDICQRGTSLTIQCQVDSQVTMMFWYRQQPGQSLTLIATANQGSEATYESGFVIDKFPISRPNLTFSTLTVSNMSPEDSSIYLCSPPIRDKETETEAFFGQGTRLTVV.

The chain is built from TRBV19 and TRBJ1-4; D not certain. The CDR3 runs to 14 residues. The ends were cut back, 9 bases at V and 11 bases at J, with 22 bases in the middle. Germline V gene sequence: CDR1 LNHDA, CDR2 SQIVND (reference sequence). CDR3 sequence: CASLEKSARYKLFF. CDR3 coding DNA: TGTGCCAGCCTAGAGAAATCGGCAAGATACAAACTGTTTTTT.

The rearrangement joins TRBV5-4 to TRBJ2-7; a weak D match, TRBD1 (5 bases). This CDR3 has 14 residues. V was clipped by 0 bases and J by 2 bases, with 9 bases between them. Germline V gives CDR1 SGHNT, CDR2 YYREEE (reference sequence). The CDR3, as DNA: TGTGCCAGCAGCTTGGCGGACAAGCCCTACGAGCAGTACTTC. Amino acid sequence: CASSLADKPYEQYF.

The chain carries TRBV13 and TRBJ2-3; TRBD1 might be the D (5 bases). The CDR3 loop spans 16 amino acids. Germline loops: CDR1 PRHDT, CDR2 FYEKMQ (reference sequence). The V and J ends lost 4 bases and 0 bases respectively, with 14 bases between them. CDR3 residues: CASSSTRTYSTDTQYF. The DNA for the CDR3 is TGTGCCAGCAGCTCGACTCGGACATACAGCACAGATACGCAGTATTTT. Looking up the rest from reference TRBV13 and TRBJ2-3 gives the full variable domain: AAGVIQSPRHLIKEKRETATLKCYPIPRHDTVYWYQQGPGQDPQFLISFYEKMQSDKGSIPDRFSAQQFSDYHSELNMSSLELGDSALYFCASSSTRTYSTDTQYFGPGTRLTVL.

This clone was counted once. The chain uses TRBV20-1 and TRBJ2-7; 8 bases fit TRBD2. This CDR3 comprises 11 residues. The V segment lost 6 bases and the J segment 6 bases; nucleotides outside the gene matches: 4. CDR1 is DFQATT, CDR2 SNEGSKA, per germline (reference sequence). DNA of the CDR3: TGCAGTGCCCCAGCGGGGGTCGAGCAGTACTTC. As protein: CSAPAGVEQYF.

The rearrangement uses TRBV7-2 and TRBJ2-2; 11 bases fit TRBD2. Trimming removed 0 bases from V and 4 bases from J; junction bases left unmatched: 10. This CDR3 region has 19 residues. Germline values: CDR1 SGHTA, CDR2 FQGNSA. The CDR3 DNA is TGTGCCAGCAGCTTAGCGTTAGCGGGGGGGCCCCCGGGCACCGGGGAGCTGTTTTTT. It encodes CASSLALAGGPPGTGELFF.

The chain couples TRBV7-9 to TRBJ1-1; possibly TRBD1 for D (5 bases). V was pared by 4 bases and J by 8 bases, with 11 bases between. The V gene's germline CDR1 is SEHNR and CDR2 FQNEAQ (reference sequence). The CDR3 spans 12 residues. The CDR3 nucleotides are TGTGCCAGCAGCTCCCGACAGAAAGAAGCTTTCTTT. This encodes CASSSRQKEAFF.

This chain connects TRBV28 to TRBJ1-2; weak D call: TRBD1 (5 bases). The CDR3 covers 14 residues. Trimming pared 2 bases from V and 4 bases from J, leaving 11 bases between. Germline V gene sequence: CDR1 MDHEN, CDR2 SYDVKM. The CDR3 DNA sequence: TGTGCCAGCAGTTTAAAGGGGATCTCCTATGGCTACACCTTC. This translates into CASSLKGISYGYTF.

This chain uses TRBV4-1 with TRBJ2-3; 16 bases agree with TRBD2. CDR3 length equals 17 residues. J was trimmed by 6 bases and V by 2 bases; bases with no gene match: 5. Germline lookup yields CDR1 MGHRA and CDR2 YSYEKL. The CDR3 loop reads CASSQSSGLAGGDTQYF. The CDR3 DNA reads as TGCGCCAGCAGCCAATCATCGGGACTAGCGGGGGGGGATACGCAGTATTTT.

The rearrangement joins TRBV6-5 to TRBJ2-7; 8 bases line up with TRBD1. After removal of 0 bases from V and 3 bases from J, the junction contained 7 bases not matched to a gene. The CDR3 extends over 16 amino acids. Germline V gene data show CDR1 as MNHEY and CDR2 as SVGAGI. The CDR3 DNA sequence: TGTGCCAGCAGTTACTCTCCCGGGACAGGACGCTACGAGCAGTACTTC. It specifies CASSYSPGTGRYEQYF.

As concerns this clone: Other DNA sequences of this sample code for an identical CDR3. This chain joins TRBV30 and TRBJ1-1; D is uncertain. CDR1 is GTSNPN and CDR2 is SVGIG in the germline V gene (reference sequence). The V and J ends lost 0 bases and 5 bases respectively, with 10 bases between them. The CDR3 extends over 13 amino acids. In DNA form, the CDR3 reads TGTGCCTGGAGTGTAAGAGTAGGGACTGAAGCTTTCTTT. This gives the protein CAWSVRVGTEAFF.

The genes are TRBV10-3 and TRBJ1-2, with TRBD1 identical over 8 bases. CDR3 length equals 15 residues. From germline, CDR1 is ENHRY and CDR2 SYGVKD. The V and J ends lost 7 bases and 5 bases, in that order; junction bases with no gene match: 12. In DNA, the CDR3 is TGTGCCATCACCCCGTTACAGGGGGGGGAGTATGGCTACACCTTC. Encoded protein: CAITPLQGGEYGYTF.

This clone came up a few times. CDR3 nucleotides: TGTGCCAGCAGCGTGGGGGGGCATGACTATGGCTACACCTTC. Protein sequence: CASSVGGHDYGYTF. The genes are TRBV9 and TRBJ1-2; D may be TRBD1 (6 bases). The length of the CDR3 is 14 residues. The V gene's germline CDR1 is SGDLS and CDR2 YYNGEE. V was cut by 2 bases and J by 3 bases, with 11 bases left in between.